One and the same sample provided the 2 T cell receptor beta chains below, sequenced in a study of T cell clones after liver transplantation (dated by TCRdb to between 2017 and 2020). The library was prepared using the immunoSEQ multiplex PCR assay. The table comes from immuneACCESS by way of TCRdb, which keeps in-frame sequences with V and J called. Part of the clones is missing from these tables; in studies checked, under half for an unresolved V gene and the rest for unknown reasons. This sample is represented by fewer than 70,000 clones; about 64% of them were singletons. The top ten clonotypes cover approximately 16% of the sample. This specimen's time point label, interpreted: pre-transplant. Material: CD4+ T cells from blood, obtained before liver transplant. Receptors originate from a human donor who received a liver transplant.

Concerning this clone itself: The identical CDR3 is also encoded by other nucleotide sequences in the sample. The rearrangement joins TRBV7-8 to TRBJ1-6, with 10 bases lining up with TRBD1. V dropped 5 bases and J dropped 0; count of bases not matched to a gene: 4. There are 17 residues in the CDR3. Per germline, CDR1 SGHVS and CDR2 FQNEAQ. CDR3 loop: CASSPRTGGSYNSPLHF. CDR3 coding DNA: TGTGCCAGCAGCCCCCGGACAGGGGGCTCCTATAATTCACCCCTCCACTTT. Combining the CDR3 with reference TRBV7-8 and TRBJ1-6 gives the whole variable domain GAGVSQSPRYKVAKRGQDVALRCDPISGHVSLFWYQQALGQGPEFLTYFQNEAQLDKSGLPSDRFFAERPEGSVSTLKIQRTQQEDSAVYLCASSPRTGGSYNSPLHFGNGTRLTVT.

The chain couples TRBV7-9 to TRBJ2-1; D possibly corresponds to TRBD1 (6 bases). The length of the CDR3 is 16 residues. Germline loops: CDR1 SEHNR, CDR2 FQNEAQ (reference sequence). V gave up 5 bases and J gave up 4 bases, with 18 bases separating them. The CDR3 DNA reads TGTGCCAGCAGCCCGATACAGGGTCTTGTATACAATGAGCAGTTCTTC. Protein product: CASSPIQGLVYNEQFF.